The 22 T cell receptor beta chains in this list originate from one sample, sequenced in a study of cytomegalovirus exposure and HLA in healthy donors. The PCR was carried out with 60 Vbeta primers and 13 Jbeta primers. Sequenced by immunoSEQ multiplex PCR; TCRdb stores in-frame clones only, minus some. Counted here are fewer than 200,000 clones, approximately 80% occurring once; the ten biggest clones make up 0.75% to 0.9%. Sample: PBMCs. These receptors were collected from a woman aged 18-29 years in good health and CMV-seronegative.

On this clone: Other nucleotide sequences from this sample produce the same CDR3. The CDR3 bases are TGCGCCAGCAGCTTGGGTACAGGGGTGGGGTACGAGCAGTACTTC. Its translation: CASSLGTGVGYEQYF. V usage is TRBV5-1 and J usage is TRBJ2-7; TRBD1 agrees at 7 bases. J lost 4 bases, V lost 0 bases, and 7 bases had no gene match. Germline values: CDR1 SGHRS, CDR2 YFSETQ. The CDR3 loop spans 15 amino acids.

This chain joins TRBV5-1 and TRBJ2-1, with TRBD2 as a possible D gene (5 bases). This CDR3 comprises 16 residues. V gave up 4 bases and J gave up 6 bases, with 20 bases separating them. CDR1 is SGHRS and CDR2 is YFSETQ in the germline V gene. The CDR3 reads CASSPVSGSFGNEQFF. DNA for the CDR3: TGCGCCAGCAGCCCGGTCAGTGGGAGCTTCGGCAATGAGCAGTTCTTC.

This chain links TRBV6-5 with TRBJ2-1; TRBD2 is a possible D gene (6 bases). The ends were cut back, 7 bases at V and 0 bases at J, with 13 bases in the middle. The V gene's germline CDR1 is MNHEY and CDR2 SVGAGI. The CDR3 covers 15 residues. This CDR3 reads CASTGSGSSYNEQFF. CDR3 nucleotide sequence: TGTGCCAGCACCGGGAGCGGAAGCTCCTACAATGAGCAGTTCTTC.

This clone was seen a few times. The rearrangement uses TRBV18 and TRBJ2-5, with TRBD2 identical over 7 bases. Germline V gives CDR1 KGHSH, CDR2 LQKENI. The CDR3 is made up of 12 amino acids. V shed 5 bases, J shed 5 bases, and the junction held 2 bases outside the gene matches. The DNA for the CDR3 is TGTGCCAGCTCAACTAGCGAGGAGACCCAGTACTTC. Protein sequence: CASSTSEETQYF.

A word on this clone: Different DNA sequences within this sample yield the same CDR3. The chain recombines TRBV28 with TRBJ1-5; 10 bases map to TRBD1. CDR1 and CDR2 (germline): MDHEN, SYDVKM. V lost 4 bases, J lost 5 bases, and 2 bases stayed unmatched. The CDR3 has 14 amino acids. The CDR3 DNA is TGTGCCAGCAGTTCGGGACAGGGGTATCAGCCCCAGCATTTT. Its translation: CASSSGQGYQPQHF.

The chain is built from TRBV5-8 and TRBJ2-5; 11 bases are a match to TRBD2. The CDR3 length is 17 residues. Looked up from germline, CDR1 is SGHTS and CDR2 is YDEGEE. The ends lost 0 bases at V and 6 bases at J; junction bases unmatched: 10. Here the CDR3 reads CASSLGDFSGRGQTQYF. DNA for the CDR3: TGTGCCAGCAGCTTGGGGGACTTTAGCGGGAGGGGACAGACCCAGTACTTC.

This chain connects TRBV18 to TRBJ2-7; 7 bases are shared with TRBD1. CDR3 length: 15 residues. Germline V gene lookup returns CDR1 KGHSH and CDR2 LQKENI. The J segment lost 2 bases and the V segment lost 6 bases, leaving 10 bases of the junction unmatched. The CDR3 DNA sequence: TGTGCCAGCTCTCGACAGGGTAAGAGACCCTACGAGCAGTACTTC. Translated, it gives CASSRQGKRPYEQYF.

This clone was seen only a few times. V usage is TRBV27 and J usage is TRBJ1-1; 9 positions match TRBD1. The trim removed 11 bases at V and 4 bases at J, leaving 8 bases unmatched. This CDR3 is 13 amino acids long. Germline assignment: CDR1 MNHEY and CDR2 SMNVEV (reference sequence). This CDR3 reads CAAGTGYGTEAFF. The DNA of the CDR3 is TGTGCCGCCGGGACAGGGTACGGCACTGAAGCTTTCTTT.

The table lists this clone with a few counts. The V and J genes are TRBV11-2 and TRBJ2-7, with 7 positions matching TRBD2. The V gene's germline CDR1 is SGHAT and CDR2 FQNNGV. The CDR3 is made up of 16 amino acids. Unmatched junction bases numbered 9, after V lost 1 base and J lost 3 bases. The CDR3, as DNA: TGTGCCAGCAGCTTAGCCTTGCGGGAGCGTAGCTACGAGCAGTACTTC. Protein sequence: CASSLALRERSYEQYF.

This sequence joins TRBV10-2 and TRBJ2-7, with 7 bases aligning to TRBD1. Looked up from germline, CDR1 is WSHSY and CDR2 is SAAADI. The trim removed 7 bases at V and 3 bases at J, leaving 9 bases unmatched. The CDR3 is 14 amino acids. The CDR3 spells CASTLPGGGYEQYF. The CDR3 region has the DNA TGCGCCAGCACACTCCCAGGGGGTGGCTACGAGCAGTACTTC.

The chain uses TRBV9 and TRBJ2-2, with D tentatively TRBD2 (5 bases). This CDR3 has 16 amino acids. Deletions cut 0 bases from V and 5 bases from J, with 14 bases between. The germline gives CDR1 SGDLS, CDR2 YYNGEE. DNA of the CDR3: TGTGCCAGCAGCGTAGAAGCGGACTCTATAACCGGGGAGCTGTTTTTT. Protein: CASSVEADSITGELFF.

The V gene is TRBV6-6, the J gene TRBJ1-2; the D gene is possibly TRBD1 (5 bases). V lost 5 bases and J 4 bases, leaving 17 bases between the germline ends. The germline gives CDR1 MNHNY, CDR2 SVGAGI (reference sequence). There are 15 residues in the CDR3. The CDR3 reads CASSKQEGVPYGYTF. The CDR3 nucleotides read TGTGCCAGCAGTAAACAGGAGGGTGTCCCCTATGGCTACACCTTC.

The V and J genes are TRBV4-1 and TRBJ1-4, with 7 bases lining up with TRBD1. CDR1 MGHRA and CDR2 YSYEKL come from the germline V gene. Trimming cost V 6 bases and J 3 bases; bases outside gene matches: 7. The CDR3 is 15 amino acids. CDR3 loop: CASRPDDRANEKLFF. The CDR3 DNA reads TGCGCCAGCAGACCAGACGACAGGGCTAATGAAAAACTGTTTTTT.

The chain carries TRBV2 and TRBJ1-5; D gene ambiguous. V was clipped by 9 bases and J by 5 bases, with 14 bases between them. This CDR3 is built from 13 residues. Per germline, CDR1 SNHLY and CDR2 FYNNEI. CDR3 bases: TGTGCCAGTTGTGGGCAGGTTTATCAGCCCCAGCATTTT. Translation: CASCGQVYQPQHF.

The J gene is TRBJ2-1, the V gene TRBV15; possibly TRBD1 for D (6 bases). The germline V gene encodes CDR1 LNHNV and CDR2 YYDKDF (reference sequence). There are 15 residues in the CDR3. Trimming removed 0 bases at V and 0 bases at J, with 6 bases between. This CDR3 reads CATSRETGSYNEQFF. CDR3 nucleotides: TGTGCCACCAGCAGAGAGACAGGCTCCTACAATGAGCAGTTCTTC.

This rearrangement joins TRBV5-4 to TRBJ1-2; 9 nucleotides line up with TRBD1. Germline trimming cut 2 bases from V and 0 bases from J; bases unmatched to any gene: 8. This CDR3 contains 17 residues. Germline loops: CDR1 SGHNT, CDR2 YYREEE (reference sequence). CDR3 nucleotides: TGTGCCAGCAGCTTCAACAGGGGGCAAAGTTCTAACTATGGCTACACCTTC. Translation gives CASSFNRGQSSNYGYTF.

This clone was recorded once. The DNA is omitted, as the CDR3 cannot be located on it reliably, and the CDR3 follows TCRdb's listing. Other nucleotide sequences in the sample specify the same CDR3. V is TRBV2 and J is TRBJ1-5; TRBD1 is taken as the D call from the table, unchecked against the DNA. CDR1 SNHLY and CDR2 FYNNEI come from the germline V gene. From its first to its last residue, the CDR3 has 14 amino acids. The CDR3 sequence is CASSVGGGSQPQHF.

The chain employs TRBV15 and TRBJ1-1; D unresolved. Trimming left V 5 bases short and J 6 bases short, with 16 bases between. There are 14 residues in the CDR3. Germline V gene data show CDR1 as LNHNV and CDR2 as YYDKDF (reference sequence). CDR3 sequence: CATSERVARAEAFF. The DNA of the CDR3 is TGTGCCACCAGCGAGAGAGTGGCGCGGGCTGAAGCTTTCTTT.

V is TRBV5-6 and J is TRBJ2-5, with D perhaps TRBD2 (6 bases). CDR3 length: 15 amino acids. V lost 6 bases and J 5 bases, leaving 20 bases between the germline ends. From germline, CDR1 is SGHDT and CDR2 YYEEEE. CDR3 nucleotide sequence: TGTGCCAGCAACTCCCTCTGGGCGGGACGGGAGACCCAGTACTTC. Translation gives CASNSLWAGRETQYF.

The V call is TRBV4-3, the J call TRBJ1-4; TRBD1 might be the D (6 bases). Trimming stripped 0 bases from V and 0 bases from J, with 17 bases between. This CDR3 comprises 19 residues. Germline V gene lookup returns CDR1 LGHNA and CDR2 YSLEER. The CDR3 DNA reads TGCGCCAGCAGCCAAGATCTGGGGGGGCTCGCTGCAACTAATGAAAAACTGTTTTTT. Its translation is CASSQDLGGLAATNEKLFF.

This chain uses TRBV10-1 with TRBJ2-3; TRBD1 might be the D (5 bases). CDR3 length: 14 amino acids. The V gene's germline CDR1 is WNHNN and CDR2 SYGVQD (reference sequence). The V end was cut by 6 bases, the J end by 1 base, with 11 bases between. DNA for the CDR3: TGCGCCAGCAGATTGGACACGGGCACAGATACGCAGTATTTT. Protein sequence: CASRLDTGTDTQYF.

CDR3 region: CSVAQFIAEKADTQYF. For the CDR3, the DNA is TGCAGCGTTGCCCAATTCATAGCGGAGAAGGCAGATACGCAGTATTTT. This chain joins TRBV29-1 and TRBJ2-3, with a tentative D call TRBD2 (6 bases). CDR1 is SQVTM and CDR2 is ANQGSEA in the germline V gene. The CDR3 runs 16 residues. Trimming cost V 4 bases and J 4 bases, with 21 bases left between them.